A single TCR beta chain is shown here with its context. Its cognate antigen is unknown. The study ran its PCR with 60 Vbeta and 13 Jbeta primers. Libraries were prepared by immunoSEQ multiplex PCR; TCRdb keeps only in-frame clonotypes and omits some of them. This sample's clone table lists around 150,000 clones. This CDR3 spans 16 amino acids. Trimming at V came to 1 base and at J to 5 bases, leaving 7 bases not matched to a gene. CDR1 and CDR2 (germline): SGHRS, YFSETQ. These data originate in a study of cytomegalovirus exposure and HLA in healthy donors. Notes on the study in general: Versus the approximately 720-donor mean, an Asian-associated ancestry cluster reportedly showed fewer N-insertions in a later analysis.

The V and J genes are TRBV5-1 and TRBJ2-5, with 11 bases fitting TRBD1. Sequenced: PBMCs. This TCR came from a man aged 25 to 40 in good health and CMV-seronegative. CDR3: CASSLRGQGAGETQYF. The CDR3 coding sequence is TGCGCCAGCAGCTTGAGAGGACAGGGGGCGGGGGAGACCCAGTACTTC.